Listed below are T cell receptor beta chains from one sample, sequenced in a study of shared clonotypes between healthy human individuals. The repertoire was sequenced with immunoSEQ multiplex PCR; TCRdb's copy has only in-frame clones and lacks some. The sample includes approximately 640,000 clones, roughly 78% seen only once; the top ten take around 1.8%. The sample was memory CD4+ T cells sorted from blood. The receptors come from a woman between 25 and 40 years old in good health. CDR3s include the opening cysteine and the closing phenylalanine or tryptophan. The order of the fields is V gene, CDR3 length, J gene, clone size, D gene, CDR3 protein, CDR3 DNA. D genes are given only for firm matches. Clone size is shown for a subset of rows, as once, few, many or a class of expanded clone.

TRBV28	16	TRBJ1-5	NA	NA	CASQDPSRRTYQPQHF	TGTGCCAGCCAAGACCCTTCTAGACGTACTTATCAGCCCCAGCATTTT
TRBV18	15	TRBJ2-7	NA	NA	CASSPGIGTDYEQYF	TGTGCCAGCTCACCGGGGATTGGGACTGACTACGAGCAGTACTTC
TRBV9	17	TRBJ2-1	few	TRBD2	CASSVAASGSSYNEQFF	TGTGCCAGCAGCGTAGCGGCTAGCGGGAGCTCCTACAATGAGCAGTTCTTC
TRBV30	15	TRBJ2-6	NA	NA	CAWNGKEAGANVLTF	TGTGCCTGGAATGGGAAGGAGGCTGGGGCCAACGTCCTGACTTTC
TRBV28	10	TRBJ2-7	NA	NA	CGISFYEQYF	TGTGGGATCTCATTTTACGAGCAGTACTTC
TRBV6-5	14	TRBJ1-2	many	NA	CASSLQGGADGYTF	TGTGCCAGCAGTCTCCAGGGAGGGGCTGATGGCTACACCTTC
TRBV4-1	15	TRBJ1-5	NA	NA	CASSQPGLSNQPQHF	TGCGCCAGCAGCCAACCGGGACTGAGCAATCAGCCCCAGCATTTT
TRBV5-1	15	TRBJ1-3	few	NA	CASSLVADSGNTIYF	TGCGCCAGCAGCTTGGTGGCGGATTCTGGAAACACCATATATTTT
TRBV5-4	14	TRBJ1-5	NA	NA	CASSFLRSNQPQHF	TGTGCCAGCAGCTTTCTGAGAAGCAATCAGCCCCAGCATTTT
TRBV7-8	14	TRBJ1-5	many	TRBD1	CASSLGTGPQPQHF	TGTGCCAGCAGCCTCGGGACAGGTCCTCAGCCCCAGCATTTT
TRBV11-2	17	TRBJ2-2	few	NA	CASSLDFWQGNTGELFF	TGTGCCAGCAGCTTAGATTTTTGGCAGGGGAACACCGGGGAGCTGTTTTTT
TRBV6-5	13	TRBJ2-7	NA	NA	CASSRPGHYEQYF	TGTGCCAGCAGTCGCCCCGGGCACTACGAGCAGTACTTC
TRBV7-7	15	TRBJ2-2	NA	NA	CASSLRGTQGGELFF	TGTGCCAGCAGCTTACGCGGGACCCAGGGTGGGGAGCTGTTTTTT
TRBV7-3	13	TRBJ1-1	NA	NA	CASSTGMGTEAFF	TGTGCCAGCAGCACAGGGATGGGCACTGAAGCTTTCTTT
TRBV7-9	15	TRBJ2-1	NA	TRBD2	CASSLGGGRVDEQFF	TGTGCCAGCAGCTTAGGCGGCGGGAGGGTCGATGAGCAGTTCTTC
TRBV5-1	15	TRBJ2-1	NA	NA	CASSLSRPDYNEQFF	TGCGCCAGCAGCCTCAGCAGGCCCGACTACAATGAGCAGTTCTTC
TRBV7-8	15	TRBJ2-7	NA	TRBD1	CASSLRTGGVYEQYF	TGTGCCAGCAGCTTACGGACAGGGGGCGTCTACGAGCAGTACTTC
TRBV7-9	15	TRBJ1-5	NA	TRBD1	CASSARQGGNQPQHF	TGTGCCAGCAGCGCCCGACAGGGAGGCAATCAGCCCCAGCATTTT
TRBV5-1	13	TRBJ2-3	NA	NA	CASSAGTTDTQYF	TGCGCCAGCAGCGCCGGGACTACAGATACGCAGTATTTT
TRBV30	16	TRBJ2-1	few	TRBD1	CAWSDLGQGSYNEQFF	TGTGCCTGGAGTGATCTGGGACAGGGGTCCTACAATGAGCAGTTCTTC
TRBV9	15	TRBJ2-7	few	TRBD1	CASSTGTGGFGEQYF	TGTGCCAGCAGCACAGGGACAGGGGGTTTCGGCGAGCAGTACTTC
TRBV6-1	14	TRBJ2-7	many	TRBD2	CAVQISGKGYEQYF	TGTGCCGTTCAAATTAGCGGGAAGGGCTACGAGCAGTACTTC
TRBV11-2	16	TRBJ2-1	NA	NA	CASSLAGSLRLYEQFF	TGTGCCAGCAGCTTAGCCGGGTCTCTCAGGCTCTACGAGCAGTTCTTC
TRBV5-1	16	TRBJ2-6	NA	NA	CASSEVSGSGANVLTF	TGCGCCAGCAGCGAAGTTTCCGGGTCTGGGGCCAACGTCCTGACTTTC
TRBV6-4	13	TRBJ1-1	NA	NA	CASSVRMNTEAFF	TGTGCCAGCAGTGTAAGAATGAACACTGAAGCTTTCTTT
TRBV15	16	TRBJ2-1	NA	TRBD2	CATSRDSASGRNEQFF	TGTGCCACCAGCAGAGATTCGGCTAGCGGGAGGAATGAGCAGTTCTTC
TRBV6-1	16	TRBJ1-5	many	TRBD1	CASSERDRDFYQPQHF	TGTGCCAGCAGTGAACGGGACAGGGACTTCTATCAGCCCCAGCATTTT
TRBV5-1	15	TRBJ1-4	NA	NA	CASSLFTADSEKLFF	TGCGCCAGCAGCTTGTTCACAGCCGATAGTGAAAAACTGTTTTTT
TRBV5-4	15	TRBJ2-5	NA	TRBD2	CASSQDRTSAWTQYF	TGTGCCAGCAGCCAAGATAGGACTAGCGCATGGACCCAGTACTTC
TRBV11-2	18	TRBJ2-5	NA	TRBD2	CASSDPGLAGGSQETQYF	TGTGCCAGCAGCGATCCGGGACTAGCGGGAGGGTCCCAAGAGACCCAGTACTTC
TRBV7-2	15	TRBJ1-2	NA	NA	CASSEGEGWGDGYTF	TGTGCCAGCAGCGAAGGGGAGGGTTGGGGGGATGGCTACACCTTC
TRBV7-9	11	TRBJ2-7	NA	NA	CASSLVDEQYF	TGTGCCAGCAGCTTAGTTGACGAGCAGTACTTC
TRBV27	16	TRBJ2-6	NA	TRBD1	CASSFGQGAGANVLTF	TGTGCCAGCAGTTTTGGCCAGGGGGCTGGGGCCAACGTCCTGACTTTC
TRBV6-5	11	TRBJ1-5	NA	NA	CASDSNQPQHF	TGTGCCAGCGATAGCAATCAGCCCCAGCATTTT
TRBV14	14	TRBJ2-2	NA	NA	CASSQQAGTGELFF	TGTGCCAGCAGCCAACAGGCAGGCACCGGGGAGCTGTTTTTT
TRBV15	16	TRBJ2-7	few	NA	CATSTGGTGQSYEQYF	TGTGCCACCAGCACAGGGGGGACGGGACAGTCCTACGAGCAGTACTTC
TRBV2	14	TRBJ2-7	few	NA	CASSERGTNYEQYF	TGTGCCAGCAGTGAAAGGGGCACCAACTACGAGCAGTACTTC
TRBV4-1	18	TRBJ1-6	NA	TRBD1	CASSHRSAGTGYNSPLHF	TGCGCCAGCAGCCACCGAAGTGCTGGGACAGGATATAATTCACCCCTCCACTTT
TRBV28	14	TRBJ2-7	NA	NA	CASSNPLDSYEQYF	TGTGCCAGCAGTAATCCTTTAGACTCCTACGAGCAGTACTTC
TRBV11-2	14	TRBJ1-2	NA	NA	CASSYRTANYGYTF	TGTGCCAGCAGCTACCGGACAGCTAACTATGGCTACACCTTC